The 13 T cell receptor beta chains listed next were all sequenced from one sample in a study of T-cell memory formation after mild COVID-19. TCRdb ran MiXCR on the 5' RACE reads and lists one entry per CDR3 protein. The data contain around 450,000 distinct CDR3 sequences, more than 20% of them singletons. Source material: PBMCs or a T cell subset sorted from them (not recorded which). These receptor sequences come from an adult woman who had mild COVID-19 (a few samples of this study predate the infection). Cell type and time point are not known.

V and J are TRBV20-1 and TRBJ2-7; a possible D gene is TRBD1 (5 bases). Germline assignment: CDR1 DFQATT and CDR2 SNEGSKA (reference sequence). This CDR3 is 11 amino acids long. Trimming shortened V by 6 bases and J by 3 bases, and 9 bases separated the two germline ends. CDR3 DNA: TGCAGTGCGGAAGGGGACTACGAGCAGTACTTC. Translation gives CSAEGDYEQYF.

The sample holds one count of this clonotype. The chain uses TRBV20-1 and TRBJ1-1, with 9 bases lining up with TRBD1. The CDR3 spans 14 residues. From germline, CDR1 is DFQATT and CDR2 SNEGSKA (reference sequence). The trim removed 1 base at V and 4 bases at J, leaving 4 bases unmatched. The CDR3 region is CSARADRGITEAFF. For the CDR3, the DNA is TGCAGTGCTAGAGCGGACAGGGGCATCACTGAAGCTTTCTTT.

This clonotype came up a few times. V gene TRBV2 combines with J gene TRBJ2-3; D not resolved. Germline V gene lookup returns CDR1 SNHLY and CDR2 FYNNEI. Trimming left V 4 bases short and J 1 base short, with 12 bases between. The CDR3 spans 15 residues. The CDR3 region has the DNA TGTGCCAGCAGTGCAACGGTTGGTCGCACAGATACGCAGTATTTT. Translated, it gives CASSATVGRTDTQYF.

The chain employs TRBV6-1 and TRBJ2-5, with D unclear. CDR3 length: 15 residues. The germline V gene has CDR1 MNHNS and CDR2 SASEGT. Between the trimmed V and J ends, which lost 0 bases and 7 bases, there was a span of 15 bases. The CDR3 sequence: CASSEATTNLRTQYF. For the CDR3, the DNA is TGTGCCAGCAGTGAAGCTACGACGAACCTGAGGACCCAGTACTTC.

This clonotype was observed a few times. This chain links TRBV4-1 with TRBJ2-7; the D gene is possibly TRBD1 (5 bases). The V end was cut by 4 bases, the J end by 5 bases, with 12 bases between. The CDR3 is 13 residues long. Germline V gene data show CDR1 as MGHRA and CDR2 as YSYEKL. CDR3 bases: TGCGCCAGCAGCCGGACACCTCTCCACGAGCAGTACTTC. It is translated as CASSRTPLHEQYF.

The chain joins TRBV20-1 to TRBJ1-1; weak D call: TRBD1 (5 bases). The length of the CDR3 is 14 residues. Germline V lookup: CDR1 DFQATT, CDR2 SNEGSKA (reference sequence). Trimming removed 3 bases from V and 1 base from J, with 12 bases in between. The CDR3 DNA is TGCAGTGCTAGTGCGGGGCGTCCGAACACTGAAGCTTTCTTT. It encodes CSASAGRPNTEAFF.

The chain links TRBV25-1 to TRBJ1-5; 8 nucleotides agree with TRBD1. The V gene end was trimmed by 8 bases and the J gene end by 7 bases; junction bases not matched to a gene: 13. This CDR3 comprises 15 residues. Germline assignment: CDR1 MGHDK and CDR2 SYGVNS. This CDR3 reads CASSSDGQGRQPQHF. DNA for the CDR3: TGTGCCAGCTCCTCTGACGGACAGGGACGCCAGCCCCAGCATTTT.

This rearrangement joins TRBV9 to TRBJ1-3, with D unclear. Germline CDR1 is SGDLS and CDR2 is YYNGEE. The CDR3 is 13 residues long. The V end was cut by 3 bases, the J end by 7 bases, with 11 bases between. The CDR3 coding sequence is TGTGCCAGCAGCGCAGGAAAGATGAACACCATATATTTT. This sequence encodes CASSAGKMNTIYF.

This clonotype was counted a few times. This chain uses TRBV7-2 with TRBJ2-1; no clear D. This CDR3 is 13 amino acids long. V dropped 1 base and J dropped 10 bases, with 11 bases sitting between them. Germline lookup yields CDR1 SGHTA and CDR2 FQGNSA. DNA of the CDR3: TGTGCCAGCAGCTTAGGGCCAGCACGCGAGCAGTTCTTC. It yields the protein CASSLGPAREQFF.

This clonotype has only a few counts. V is TRBV6-2 or TRBV6-3 and J is TRBJ2-1, with TRBD1 identical over 7 bases. This CDR3 comprises 15 residues. Per germline, CDR1 MNHEY and CDR2 SVGEGT. The ends lost 6 bases at V and 3 bases at J; junction bases unmatched: 8. CDR3 sequence (DNA): TGTGCCAGCAGCCCCGACAGGGTCCTCTACAATGAGCAGTTCTTC. Translating it yields CASSPDRVLYNEQFF.

The genes are TRBV27 and TRBJ2-7; tentatively, D is TRBD2 (6 bases). The CDR3 covers 12 residues. Germline V gene data show CDR1 as MNHEY and CDR2 as SMNVEV (reference sequence). V was clipped by 6 bases and J by 2 bases, with 8 bases between them. CDR3 amino acids: CASREGPYEQYF. DNA of the CDR3: TGTGCCAGCAGGGAGGGGCCCTACGAGCAGTACTTC.

Points on this clonotype: At one of its ends the junction is not consistent with the germline gene, which may arise from a read error. The rearrangement links TRBV7-2 to TRBJ2-1; no clear D gene. This CDR3 spans 14 amino acids. The germline CDR1 and CDR2 sequences are SGHTA and FQGNSA. The CDR3 sequence is CASSFTLGPPEEFF. As DNA, the CDR3 is TGTGCCAGCAGCTTCACCCTCGGACCGCCTGAGGAGTTCTTC.

This chain links TRBV11-2 with TRBJ2-3; 15 bases are shared with TRBD2. This CDR3 region has 17 residues. Trimming cost V 5 bases and J 7 bases; bases outside gene matches: 10. Germline CDR1 is SGHAT and CDR2 is FQNNGV. CDR3 region: CASSVPGLAGGQNTQYF. CDR3 nucleotides: TGTGCCAGCAGCGTCCCGGGACTAGCGGGGGGCCAGAATACGCAGTATTTT.